Listed here is a single T cell receptor beta chain. Its cognate antigen is unknown. This CDR3 comprises 12 residues. Germline V lookup: CDR1 SQVTM, CDR2 ANQGSEA. A 5'RACE template switching approach incorporating UMIs was used to make TCR beta cDNA. TCRdb reprocessed the 5' RACE reads; each CDR3 protein has one entry and no DNA is given. The table for this sample gives fewer than 400,000 distinct CDR3 sequences. The sample is drawn from a study of T cells expressing NK-cell markers. Study context: It was sorted CD3+CD56+NKG2C+, CD3+CD56+NKG2C- and CD3+CD56-NKG2C+ T cells that supplied the TCR beta repertoires. Regarding the study as a whole: About 1.0-7.0% of CD8+ T cells in a handful of donors belonged to dominant NKG2C+ clonotypes.

This clonotype was sampled from a woman aged 50 to 60 in good health. The V call is TRBV29-1, the J call TRBJ2-1. The sample was blood T cells: a sorted CD56 or NKG2C T cell subset, CD4+ or CD8+ T cells, or bulk PBMC T cells (not recorded which). This CDR3 reads CSVLWSGYEQFF.